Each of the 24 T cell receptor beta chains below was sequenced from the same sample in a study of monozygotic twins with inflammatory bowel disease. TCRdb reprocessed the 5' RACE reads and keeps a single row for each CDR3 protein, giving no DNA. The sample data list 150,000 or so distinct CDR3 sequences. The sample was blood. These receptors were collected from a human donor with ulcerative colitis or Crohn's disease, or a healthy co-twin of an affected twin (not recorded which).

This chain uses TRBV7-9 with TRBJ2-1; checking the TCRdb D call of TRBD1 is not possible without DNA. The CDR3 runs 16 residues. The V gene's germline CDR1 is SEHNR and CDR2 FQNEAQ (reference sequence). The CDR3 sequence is CASSFWGGDLYNEQFF.

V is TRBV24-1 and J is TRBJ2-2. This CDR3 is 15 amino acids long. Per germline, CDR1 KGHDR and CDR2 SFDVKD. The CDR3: CATSSDPSNTGELFF.

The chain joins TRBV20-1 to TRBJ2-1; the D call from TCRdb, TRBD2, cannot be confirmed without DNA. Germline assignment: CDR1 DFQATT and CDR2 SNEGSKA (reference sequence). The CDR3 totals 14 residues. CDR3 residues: CSASNGRGNNEQFF.

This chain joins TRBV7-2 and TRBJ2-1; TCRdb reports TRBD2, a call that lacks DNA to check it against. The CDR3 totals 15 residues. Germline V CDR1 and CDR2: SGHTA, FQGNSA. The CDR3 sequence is CASSWTSGNKVEQFF.

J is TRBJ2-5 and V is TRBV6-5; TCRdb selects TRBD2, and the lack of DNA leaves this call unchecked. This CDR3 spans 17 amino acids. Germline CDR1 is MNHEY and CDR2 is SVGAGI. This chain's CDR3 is CASSYSNPAGLQETQYF.

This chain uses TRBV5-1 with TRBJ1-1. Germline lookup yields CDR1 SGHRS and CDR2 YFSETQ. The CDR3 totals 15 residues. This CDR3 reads CASSLAMSQNTEAFF.

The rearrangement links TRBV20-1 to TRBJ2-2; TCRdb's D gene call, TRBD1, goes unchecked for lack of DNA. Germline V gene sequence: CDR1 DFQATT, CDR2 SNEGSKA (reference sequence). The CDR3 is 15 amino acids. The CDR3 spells CSARDRDRVTGELFF.

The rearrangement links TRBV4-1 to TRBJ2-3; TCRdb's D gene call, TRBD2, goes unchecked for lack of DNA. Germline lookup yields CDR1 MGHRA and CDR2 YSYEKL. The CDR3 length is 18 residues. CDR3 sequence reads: CTSSQEGLTSGSSDTQYF.

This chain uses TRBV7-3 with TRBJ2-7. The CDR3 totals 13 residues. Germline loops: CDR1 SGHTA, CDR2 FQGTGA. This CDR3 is CASSPQAFYEQYF.

The CDR3 loop is CASSYSSLADTQYF. The chain carries TRBV6-2 or TRBV6-3 and TRBJ2-3. Germline values: CDR1 MNHEY, CDR2 SVGEGT. The CDR3 runs 14 residues.

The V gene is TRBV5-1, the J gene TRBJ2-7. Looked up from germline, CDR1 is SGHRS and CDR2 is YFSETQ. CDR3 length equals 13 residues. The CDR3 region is CASSVRGSYEQYF.

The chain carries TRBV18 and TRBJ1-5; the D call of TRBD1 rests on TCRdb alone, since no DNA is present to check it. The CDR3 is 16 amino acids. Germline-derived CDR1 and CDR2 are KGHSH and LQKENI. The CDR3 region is CASSPRRGDSNQPQHF.

The CDR3 is CASSLAGEQYF. The V gene is TRBV5-1, the J gene TRBJ2-7. This CDR3 is 11 amino acids long. Germline lookup yields CDR1 SGHRS and CDR2 YFSETQ.

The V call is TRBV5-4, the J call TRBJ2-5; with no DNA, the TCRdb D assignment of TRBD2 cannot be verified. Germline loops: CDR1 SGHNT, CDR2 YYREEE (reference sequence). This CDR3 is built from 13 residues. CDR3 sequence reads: CASSPGLGETQYF.

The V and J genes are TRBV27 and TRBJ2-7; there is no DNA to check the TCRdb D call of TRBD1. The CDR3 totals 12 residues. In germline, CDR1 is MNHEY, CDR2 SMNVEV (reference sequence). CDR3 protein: CASSGTTYEQYF.

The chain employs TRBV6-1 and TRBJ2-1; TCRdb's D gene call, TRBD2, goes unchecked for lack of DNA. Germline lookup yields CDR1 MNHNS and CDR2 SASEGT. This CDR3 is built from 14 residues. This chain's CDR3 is CASRSGQAVGEQFF.

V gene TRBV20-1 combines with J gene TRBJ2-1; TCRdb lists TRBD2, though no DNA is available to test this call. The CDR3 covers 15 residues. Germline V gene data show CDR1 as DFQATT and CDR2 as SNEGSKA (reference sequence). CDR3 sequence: CSAPLSSGVFNEQFF.

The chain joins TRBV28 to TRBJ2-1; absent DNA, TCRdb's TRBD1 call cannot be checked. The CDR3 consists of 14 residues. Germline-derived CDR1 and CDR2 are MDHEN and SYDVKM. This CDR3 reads CASSPTLQGGRGFF. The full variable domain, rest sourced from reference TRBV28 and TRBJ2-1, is DVKVTQSSRYLVKRTGEKVFLECVQDMDHENMFWYRQDPGLGLRLIYFSYDVKMKEKGDIPEGYSVSREKKERFSLILESASTNQTSMYLCASSPTLQGGRGFFGPGTRLTVL.

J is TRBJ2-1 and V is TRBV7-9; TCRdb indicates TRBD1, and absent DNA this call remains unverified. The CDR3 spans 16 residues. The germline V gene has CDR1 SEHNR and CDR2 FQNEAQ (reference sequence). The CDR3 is CASSALVGRLYNEQFF.

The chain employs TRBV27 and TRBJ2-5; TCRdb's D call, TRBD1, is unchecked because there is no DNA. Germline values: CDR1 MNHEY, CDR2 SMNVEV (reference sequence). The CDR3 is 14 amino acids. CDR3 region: CASSLGTGYETQYF.

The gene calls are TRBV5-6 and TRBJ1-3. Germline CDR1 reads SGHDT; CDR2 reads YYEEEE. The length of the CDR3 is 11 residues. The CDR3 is CASTGGNTIYF.

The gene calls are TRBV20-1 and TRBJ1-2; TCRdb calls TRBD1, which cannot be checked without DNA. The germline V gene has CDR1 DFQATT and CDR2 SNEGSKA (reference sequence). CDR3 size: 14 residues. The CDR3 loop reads CSAEGQGENYGYTF.

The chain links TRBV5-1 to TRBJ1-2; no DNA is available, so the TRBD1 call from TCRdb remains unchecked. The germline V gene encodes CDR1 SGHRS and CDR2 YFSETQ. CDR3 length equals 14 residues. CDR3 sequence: CASRLSGGRQGYTF.

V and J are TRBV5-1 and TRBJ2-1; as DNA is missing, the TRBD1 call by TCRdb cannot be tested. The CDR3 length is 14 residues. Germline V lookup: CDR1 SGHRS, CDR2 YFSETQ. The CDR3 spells CASSNYRVLGEQFF.